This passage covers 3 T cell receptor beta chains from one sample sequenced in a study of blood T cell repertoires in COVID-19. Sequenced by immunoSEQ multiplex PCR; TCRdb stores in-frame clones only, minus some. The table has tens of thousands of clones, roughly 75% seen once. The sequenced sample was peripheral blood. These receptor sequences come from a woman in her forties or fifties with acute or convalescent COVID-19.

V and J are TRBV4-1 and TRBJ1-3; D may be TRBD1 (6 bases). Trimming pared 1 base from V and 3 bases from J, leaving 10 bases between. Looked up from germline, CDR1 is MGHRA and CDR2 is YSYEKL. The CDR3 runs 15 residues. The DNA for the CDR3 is TGCGCCAGCAGCCAAGCAGCAGGGGTTGGAAACACCATATATTTT. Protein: CASSQAAGVGNTIYF.

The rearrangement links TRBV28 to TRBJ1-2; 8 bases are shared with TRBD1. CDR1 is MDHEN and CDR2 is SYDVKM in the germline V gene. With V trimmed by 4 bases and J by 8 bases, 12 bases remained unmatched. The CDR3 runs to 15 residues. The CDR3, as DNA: TGTGCCAGCAGTTCGACAGGGGAGGGATCGGGAGGCTACACCTTC. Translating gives CASSSTGEGSGGYTF.

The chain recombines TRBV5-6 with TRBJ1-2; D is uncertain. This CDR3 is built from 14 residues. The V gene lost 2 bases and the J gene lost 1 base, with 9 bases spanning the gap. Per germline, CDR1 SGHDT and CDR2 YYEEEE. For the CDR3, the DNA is TGTGCCAGCAGCTTACTCCAGGTTAACTATGGCTACACCTTC. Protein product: CASSLLQVNYGYTF.